A selection of T cell receptor beta chains follows, all from one sample in a study of cytomegalovirus exposure and HLA in healthy donors. TCRdb's copy holds only in-frame clones and misses some; the assay was immunoSEQ multiplex PCR. Of approximately 170,000 clones listed, over 70% are singletons. The sequenced sample was PBMCs. The receptors stem from a middle-aged woman in good health and CMV-seropositive. The CDR3 runs from the conserved cysteine through the conserved F or W. D genes are given only for firm matches. The size of a clone is reported for some rows only, either as once, few or many, or as a class for expanded clones.

cdr3_aa,cdr3_nt,j_call,clone_size,v_call,d_call
CAIRDRGSGYTF,TGTGCCATCAGAGACAGGGGGTCTGGCTACACCTTC,TRBJ1-2,.,TRBV10-3,TRBD1
CASSSTSGGSVFAYEQYF,TGTGCCAGCAGTTCGACTAGCGGGGGGTCCGTTTTCGCCTACGAGCAGTACTTC,TRBJ2-7,.,TRBV7-2,TRBD2
CASSLVEQGKKLFF,TGTGCCAGCAGTTTAGTAGAACAGGGGAAAAAACTGTTTTTT,TRBJ1-4,.,TRBV28,TRBD1
CASSFSGGGYTF,TGTGCCAGCAGCTTTTCTGGGGGCGGCTACACCTTC,TRBJ1-2,.,TRBV7-8,.
CASSEASGGATKDTQYF,TGTGCCAGTAGTGAGGCTAGCGGGGGGGCCACAAAAGATACGCAGTATTTT,TRBJ2-3,.,TRBV19,TRBD2
CASSVSQATEAFF,TGTGCCAGCAGCGTGTCACAGGCAACTGAAGCTTTCTTT,TRBJ1-1,.,TRBV6-1,.
CASSRGGAGLNEQFF,TGTGCCAGCAGTCGCGGGGGGGCCGGTTTGAATGAGCAGTTCTTC,TRBJ2-1,.,TRBV6-5,TRBD2
CASSPTTLGTGELFF,TGTGCCAGCAGCCCGACTACTCTAGGCACCGGGGAGCTGTTTTTT,TRBJ2-2,once,TRBV5-4,.
CASSWGGVTDTQYF,TGTGCCAGCAGCTGGGGGGGGGTCACAGATACGCAGTATTTT,TRBJ2-3,once,TRBV2,TRBD2
CASSEEGAGTYSYEQYF,TGTGCCAGCAGTGAAGAAGGGGCGGGGACCTACTCCTACGAGCAGTACTTC,TRBJ2-7,.,TRBV6-1,.
CASSLGMGAGQKTYEQYF,TGTGCCAGCAGCCTGGGCATGGGTGCGGGACAGAAGACCTACGAGCAGTACTTC,TRBJ2-7,.,TRBV5-4,.
CAWSSGSTDTQYF,TGTGCCTGGAGTAGCGGAAGCACGGATACGCAGTATTTT,TRBJ2-3,.,TRBV30,.
CASSPRGDNYGYTF,TGTGCCAGCTCACCACGAGGTGATAACTATGGCTACACCTTC,TRBJ1-2,.,TRBV18,.
CASRMGGNTGELFF,TGTGCCAGCAGAATGGGGGGGAACACCGGGGAGCTGTTTTTT,TRBJ2-2,.,TRBV7-3,.
CASSARGGFNQYEQYF,TGTGCCAGCAGCGCTCGGGGGGGGTTTAACCAATACGAGCAGTACTTC,TRBJ2-7,once,TRBV9,TRBD2
CASSPYRGEGPYEQYF,TGTGCCAGCAGCCCTTACAGGGGGGAAGGACCCTACGAGCAGTACTTC,TRBJ2-7,.,TRBV14,TRBD1
CASSLVEGSYGYTF,TGTGCCAGCAGCTTGGTTGAGGGTTCTTATGGCTACACCTTC,TRBJ1-2,.,TRBV5-5,.
CATRGLAGGQYYEQYF,TGTGCCACGAGGGGACTAGCGGGGGGGCAATACTACGAGCAGTACTTC,TRBJ2-7,.,TRBV5-4,TRBD2
CASSSIFRQERYGYTF,TGTGCCAGCAGTTCAATATTTCGACAGGAGAGATATGGCTACACCTTC,TRBJ1-2,.,TRBV6-5,.
CAWRSGFGVDRSPLHF,TGTGCCTGGAGATCGGGGTTTGGGGTCGATCGTTCACCCCTCCACTTT,TRBJ1-6,few,TRBV30,.
CASSLAKGDYDGYTF,TGTGCCAGCAGCTTAGCGAAGGGGGATTACGATGGCTACACCTTC,TRBJ1-2,.,TRBV7-3,.
CASSDRLRGGLDTQYF,TGTGCCAGCAGTGATAGGTTGCGGGGGGGATTAGATACGCAGTATTTT,TRBJ2-3,.,TRBV6-1,TRBD2
CASSYRGGWDNQPQHF,TGTGCCAGCAGCTACCGTGGAGGTTGGGACAATCAGCCCCAGCATTTT,TRBJ1-5,.,TRBV6-9,.
CASSDLSGVQPQHF,TGTGCCAGCAGTGACCTTTCAGGGGTACAGCCCCAGCATTTT,TRBJ1-5,.,TRBV2,.
CASSLGRSGVLSGYTF,TGTGCCAGCAGCTTGGGAAGGTCAGGGGTGCTATCCGGCTACACCTTC,TRBJ1-2,.,TRBV5-6,.
CASSLVSEAFF,TGTGCCAGCAGCTTGGTCTCTGAAGCTTTCTTT,TRBJ1-1,.,TRBV5-6,.
CASSAVRGTGELFF,TGTGCCAGCAGTGCTGTTAGGGGAACCGGGGAGCTGTTTTTT,TRBJ2-2,.,TRBV6-5,.
CASSAGGPETQYF,TGTGCCAGCAGCGCAGGCGGGCCGGAGACCCAGTACTTC,TRBJ2-5,.,TRBV6-1,.
CASSLASGFGQPQHF,TGTGCCAGCAGCTTAGCTTCCGGGTTTGGTCAGCCCCAGCATTTT,TRBJ1-5,.,TRBV7-6,.